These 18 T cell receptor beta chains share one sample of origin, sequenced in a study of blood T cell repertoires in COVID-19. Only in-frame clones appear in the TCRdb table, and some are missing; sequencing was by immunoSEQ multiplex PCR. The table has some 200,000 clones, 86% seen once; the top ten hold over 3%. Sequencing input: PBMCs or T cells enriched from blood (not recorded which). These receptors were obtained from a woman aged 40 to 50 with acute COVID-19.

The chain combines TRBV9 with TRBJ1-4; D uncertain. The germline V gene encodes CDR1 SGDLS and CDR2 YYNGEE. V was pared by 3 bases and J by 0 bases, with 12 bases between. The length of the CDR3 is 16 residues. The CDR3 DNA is TGTGCCAGCAGCGCCCTTGAGGGTGCAACTAATGAAAAACTGTTTTTT. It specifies CASSALEGATNEKLFF.

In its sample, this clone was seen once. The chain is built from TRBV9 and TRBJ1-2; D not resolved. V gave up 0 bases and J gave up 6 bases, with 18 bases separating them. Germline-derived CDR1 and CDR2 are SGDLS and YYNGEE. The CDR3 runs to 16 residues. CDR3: CASSVGTGLVPDGYTF. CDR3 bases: TGTGCCAGCAGCGTAGGTACGGGGTTAGTCCCAGATGGCTACACCTTC.

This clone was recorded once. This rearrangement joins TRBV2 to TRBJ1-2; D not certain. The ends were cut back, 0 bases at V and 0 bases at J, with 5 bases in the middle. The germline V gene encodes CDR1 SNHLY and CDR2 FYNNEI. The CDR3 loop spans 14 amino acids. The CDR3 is CASSEAGANYGYTF. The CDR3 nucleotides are TGTGCCAGCAGTGAAGCCGGAGCTAACTATGGCTACACCTTC. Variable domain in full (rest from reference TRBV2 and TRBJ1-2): EPEVTQTPSHQVTQMGQEVILRCVPISNHLYFYWYRQILGQKVEFLVSFYNNEISEKSEIFDDQFSVERPDGSNFTLKIRSTKLEDSAMYFCASSEAGANYGYTFGSGTRLTVV.

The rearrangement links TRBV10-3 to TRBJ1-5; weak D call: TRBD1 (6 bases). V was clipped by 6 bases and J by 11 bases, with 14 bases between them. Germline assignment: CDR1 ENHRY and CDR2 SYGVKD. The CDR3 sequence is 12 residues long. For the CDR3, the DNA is TGTGCCATCAGCCAGGACAGTTTAGCCCAGCATTTT. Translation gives CAISQDSLAQHF.

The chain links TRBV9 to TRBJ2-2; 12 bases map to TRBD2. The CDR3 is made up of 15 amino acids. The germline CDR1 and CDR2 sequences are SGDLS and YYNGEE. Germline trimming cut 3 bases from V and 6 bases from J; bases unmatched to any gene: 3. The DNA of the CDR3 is TGTGCCAGCAGCGCACCTAGCGGGGGGGCCGGGGAGCTGTTTTTT. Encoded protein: CASSAPSGGAGELFF.

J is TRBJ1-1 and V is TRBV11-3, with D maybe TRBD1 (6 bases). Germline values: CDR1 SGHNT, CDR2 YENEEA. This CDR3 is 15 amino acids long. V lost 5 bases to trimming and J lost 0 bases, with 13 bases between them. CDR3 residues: CASSPRGGLNTEAFF. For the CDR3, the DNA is TGTGCCAGCAGCCCCCGTGGGGGCCTGAACACTGAAGCTTTCTTT.

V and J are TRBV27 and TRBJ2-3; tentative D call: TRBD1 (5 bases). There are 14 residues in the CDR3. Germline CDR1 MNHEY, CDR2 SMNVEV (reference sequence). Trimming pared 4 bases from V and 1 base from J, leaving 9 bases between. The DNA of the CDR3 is TGTGCCAGCAGTTGGGGCGGAGGCACAGATACGCAGTATTTT. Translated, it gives CASSWGGGTDTQYF.

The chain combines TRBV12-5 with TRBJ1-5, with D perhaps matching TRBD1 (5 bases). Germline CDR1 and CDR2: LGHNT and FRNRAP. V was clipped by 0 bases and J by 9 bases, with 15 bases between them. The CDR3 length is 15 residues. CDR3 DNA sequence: TGTGCTAGTGGTTTGGTAGGGCAGGGTCAGCTGCCCCAGCATTTT. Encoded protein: CASGLVGQGQLPQHF.

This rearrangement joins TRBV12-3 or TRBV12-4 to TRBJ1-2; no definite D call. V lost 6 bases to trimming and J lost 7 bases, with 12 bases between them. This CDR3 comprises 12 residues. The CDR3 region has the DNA TGTGCCAGCAGCCCATCATGGGCTGGCTACACCTTC. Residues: CASSPSWAGYTF.

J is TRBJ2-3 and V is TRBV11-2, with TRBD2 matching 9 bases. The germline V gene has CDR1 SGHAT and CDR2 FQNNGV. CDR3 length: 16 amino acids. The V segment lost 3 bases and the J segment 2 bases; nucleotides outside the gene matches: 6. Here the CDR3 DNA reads TGTGCCAGCAGCTTCCGACTAGCGGCAGTCACAGATACGCAGTATTTT. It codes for CASSFRLAAVTDTQYF. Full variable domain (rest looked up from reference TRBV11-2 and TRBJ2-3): EAGVAQSPRYKIIEKRQSVAFWCNPISGHATLYWYQQILGQGPKLLIQFQNNGVVDDSQLPKDRFSAERLKGVDSTLKIQPAKLEDSAVYLCASSFRLAAVTDTQYFGPGTRLTVL.

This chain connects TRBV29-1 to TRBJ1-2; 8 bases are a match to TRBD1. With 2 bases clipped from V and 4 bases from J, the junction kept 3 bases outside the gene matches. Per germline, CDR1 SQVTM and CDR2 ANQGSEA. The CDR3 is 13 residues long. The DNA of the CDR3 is TGCAGCGTTGAAACCGGGACAGGCTATGGCTACACCTTC. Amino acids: CSVETGTGYGYTF.

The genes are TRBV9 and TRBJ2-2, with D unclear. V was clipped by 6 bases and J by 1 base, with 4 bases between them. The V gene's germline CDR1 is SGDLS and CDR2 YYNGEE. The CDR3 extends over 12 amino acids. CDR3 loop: CASTRNTGELFF. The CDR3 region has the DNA TGTGCCAGCACTCGGAACACCGGGGAGCTGTTTTTT.

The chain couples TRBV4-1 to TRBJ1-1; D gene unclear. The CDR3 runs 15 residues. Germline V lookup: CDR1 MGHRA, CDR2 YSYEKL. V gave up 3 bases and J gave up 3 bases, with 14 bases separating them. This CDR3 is CASSHLTPRYTEAFF. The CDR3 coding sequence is TGCGCCAGCAGCCACCTAACACCGAGGTACACTGAAGCTTTCTTT.

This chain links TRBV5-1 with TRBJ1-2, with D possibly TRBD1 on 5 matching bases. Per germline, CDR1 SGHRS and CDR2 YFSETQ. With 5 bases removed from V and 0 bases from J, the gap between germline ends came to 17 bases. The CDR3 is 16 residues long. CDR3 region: CASSPTGAVTNYGYTF. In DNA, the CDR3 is TGCGCCAGCAGTCCCACTGGGGCAGTCACTAACTATGGCTACACCTTC.

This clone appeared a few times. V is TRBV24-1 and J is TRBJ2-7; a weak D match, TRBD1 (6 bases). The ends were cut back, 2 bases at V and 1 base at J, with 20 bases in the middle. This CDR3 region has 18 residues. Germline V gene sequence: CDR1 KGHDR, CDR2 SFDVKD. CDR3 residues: CATSDWQKTTGPSYEQYV. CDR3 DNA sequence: TGTGCCACCAGTGATTGGCAGAAGACTACAGGGCCATCCTACGAGCAGTACGTC.

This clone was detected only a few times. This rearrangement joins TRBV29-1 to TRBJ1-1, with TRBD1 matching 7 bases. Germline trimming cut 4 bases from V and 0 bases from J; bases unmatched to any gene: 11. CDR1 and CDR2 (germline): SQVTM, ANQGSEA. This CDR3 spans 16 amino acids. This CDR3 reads CSVVGGRDSMNTEAFF. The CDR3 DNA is TGCAGCGTTGTGGGGGGCCGGGACAGCATGAACACTGAAGCTTTCTTT.

The CDR3 DNA is TGTGCCAGCTCACCACCCTATGTGCGCAAACAGTACTTC. Encoded protein: CASSPPYVRKQYF. The chain uses TRBV18 and TRBJ2-7; the D is unclear. Trimming shortened V by 0 bases and J by 10 bases, and 13 bases separated the two germline ends. CDR1 is KGHSH, CDR2 LQKENI, per germline. The CDR3 runs to 13 residues.

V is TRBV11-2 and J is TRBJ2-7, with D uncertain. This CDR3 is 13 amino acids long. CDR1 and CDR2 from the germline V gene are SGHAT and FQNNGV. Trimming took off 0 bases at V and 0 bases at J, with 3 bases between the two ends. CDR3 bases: TGTGCCAGCAGCTTAGACGGCTCCTACGAGCAGTACTTC. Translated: CASSLDGSYEQYF.